This is a list of T cell receptor beta chains from one sample in a study of technical replicates of blood from a handful of donors. TCRdb's copy holds only in-frame clones and misses some; the assay was immunoSEQ multiplex PCR. Of approximately 13,000 clones detected, around 85% appear once; the ten largest clones hold about an eighth. Sequenced material: PBMCs. The receptor source for this set is a human donor in good health. Each CDR3 is given without its conserved first and last residue.

V gene	J gene	CDR3 length	CDR3 protein
TRBV30	TRBJ2-1	12	AWSGLGREGEQF
TRBV11-3	TRBJ1-1	11	ASSLAPGTEAF
TRBV5-1	TRBJ2-3	12	ASSPGLATDTQY
TRBV7-9	TRBJ1-5	13	ASSLDQGYNQPQH
TRBV11-2	TRBJ2-5	15	ASSLSAVGTGGKTQY
TRBV6-1	TRBJ2-3	15	ASSETVAGGGPDTQY
TRBV30	TRBJ2-5	11	AWSVLEGETQY
TRBV29-1	TRBJ1-4	10	SVGGRNEKLF
TRBV6-1	TRBJ2-7	12	ASSDTSGPYEQY
TRBV5-1	TRBJ2-3	14	ASSLELAGGADTQY
TRBV11-3	TRBJ2-1	16	ASSLALRDREPDNEQF
TRBV2	TRBJ1-2	9	AGRTEYGYT
TRBV6-1	TRBJ2-3	13	ASSELAGGPDTQY
TRBV10-3	TRBJ1-4	12	AISQQGKGEKLF
TRBV7-3	TRBJ2-5	14	ASSTGTSGSRKTQY
TRBV2	TRBJ2-2	10	ATSLNTGELF
TRBV11-1	TRBJ2-1	12	ASSLSRVRNEQF
TRBV2	TRBJ2-7	12	ASSEQGAIYEQY
TRBV5-1	TRBJ2-3	14	ASSLEGLAGTDTQY
TRBV9	TRBJ1-1	13	ASSPTGVPNTEAF
TRBV5-1	TRBJ2-3	14	ASSSGTSGSTDTQY
TRBV2	TRBJ2-2	13	ASSDAAVAPGELF
TRBV5-1	TRBJ2-1	12	ASSLGGRGNEQF
TRBV27	TRBJ1-3	12	ASSMTGFGNTIY
TRBV7-9	TRBJ2-1	12	ASIIAGGFNEQF
TRBV9	TRBJ2-7	14	ASSVVLAGGPYEQY
TRBV12-5	TRBJ2-7	11	ASGLGGEREQY
TRBV6-1	TRBJ2-1	13	ASSEATSGGVEQF
TRBV7-2	TRBJ2-2	12	ASSPGRGTGELF